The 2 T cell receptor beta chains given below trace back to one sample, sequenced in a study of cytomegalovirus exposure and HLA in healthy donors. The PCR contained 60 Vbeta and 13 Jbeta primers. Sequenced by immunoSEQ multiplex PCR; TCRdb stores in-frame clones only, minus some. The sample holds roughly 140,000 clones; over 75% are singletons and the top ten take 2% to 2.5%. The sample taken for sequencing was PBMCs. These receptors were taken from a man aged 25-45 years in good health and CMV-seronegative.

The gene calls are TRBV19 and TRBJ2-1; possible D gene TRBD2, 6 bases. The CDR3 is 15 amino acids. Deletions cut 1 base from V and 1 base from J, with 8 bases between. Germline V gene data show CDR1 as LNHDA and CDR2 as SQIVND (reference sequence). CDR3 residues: CASSIAGESYNEQFF. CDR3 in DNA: TGTGCCAGTAGTATAGCGGGAGAATCCTACAATGAGCAGTTCTTC.

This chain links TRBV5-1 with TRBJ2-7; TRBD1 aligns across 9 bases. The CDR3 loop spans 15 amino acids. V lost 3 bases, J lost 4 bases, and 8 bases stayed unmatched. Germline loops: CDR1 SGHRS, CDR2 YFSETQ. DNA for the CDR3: TGCGCCAGCAGCTCGGGGACAGGGAAGTGGTACGAGCAGTACTTC. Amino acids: CASSSGTGKWYEQYF.